This T cell receptor (beta chain) was sequenced during a study of response to subunit inactivated influenza vaccine. Study-wide findings and caveats: Only a handful of new T cells, the authors suggested, are recruited with each seasonal influenza vaccination.

MiXCR was run by TCRdb on the RT-PCR reads, yielding one entry per CDR3 protein. Of 650,000 to 700,000 distinct CDR3 sequences listed, 15% to 18% are singletons. The table lists this clonotype with a few counts. Antigen unknown. This TCR came from a man aged 50 or older who received an inactivated influenza vaccine. The specimen comprised PBMCs from blood, sampled roughly 12 days after vaccination.

The CDR3 sequence: CATSRGTLLNEQFF. The CDR3 nucleotides are TGTGCCACCAGCCGCGGGACTCTTCTTAATGAGCAGTTCTTC. The chain couples TRBV24-1 to TRBJ2-1; perhaps TRBD2 as D (6 bases). Trimming removed 7 bases from V and 7 bases from J, with 16 bases in between. The CDR3 is made up of 14 amino acids. The germline gives CDR1 KGHDR, CDR2 SFDVKD.